This T cell receptor beta chain appears in the sequencing data of a study of CD8+ T cells in alopecia areata. The study, taken as a whole, reports: Tofacitinib significantly reduced both scalp clonality and expanded CD8+ clones among the top 100. Numerous expanded lesional clones remained in scalp and blood during tofacitinib.

RNA, once extracted, was reverse transcribed into cDNA for use as the sequencing template. TCRdb keeps only in-frame clones here, not all; method: immunoSEQ multiplex PCR. In the table there are 150,000 to 200,000 clones, roughly 70% of which are singletons. The ends were cut back, 4 bases at V and 0 bases at J, with 10 bases in the middle. This CDR3 has 14 amino acids. CDR1 and CDR2 from the germline V gene are MGHRA and YSYEKL. As to treatment: oral pan-JAK inhibitor, 5-10 mg twice daily. As to this clone: What it binds is unknown.

This sequence was found in a human donor with alopecia areata. This chain joins TRBV4-1 and TRBJ2-7; the D is unclear. Sample: CD4+ T cells sorted from blood, taken between weeks 49 and 50, from a patient treated with tofacitinib. The CDR3 loop is CASSLHPISYEQYF. The CDR3 DNA is TGCGCCAGCAGCCTCCATCCTATCTCCTACGAGCAGTACTTC.